This T cell receptor beta chain came from a study of early T cells in non-severe SARS-CoV-2 infection. Looking at the study overall: Alpha and beta chains were unpaired, from unsorted whole-blood bulk RNA. The study, taken as a whole, reports: Private and CD4 specificities were missed by VDJdb matching, which favored anti-spike CD8 responses.

Each single cDNA molecule received a unique molecular identifier. TCRdb fed the 5' RACE reads into MiXCR, producing one record per CDR3 protein. The sample records some 34,000 distinct CDR3 sequences, 4% to 5% being singletons. Trimming removed 1 base from V and 6 bases from J, with 12 bases in between. The CDR3 length is 15 residues. The germline V gene has CDR1 SGHAT and CDR2 FQNNGV. This clonotype was seen repeatedly, ten times or more. Antigen specificity is unknown. The rearrangement links TRBV11-2 to TRBJ2-2; TRBD1 is a possible D gene (6 bases). The sequenced sample consisted of whole blood. This TCR was recovered from an adult who was a healthcare worker with PCR-confirmed SARS-CoV-2 infection or an uninfected control (not recorded which). The CDR3 protein is CASSLGGLLAGELFF. CDR3 DNA sequence: TGTGCCAGCAGCTTAGGGGGGCTGTTGGCCGGGGAGCTGTTTTTT.